This T cell receptor (beta chain) comes out of a study of response to subunit inactivated influenza vaccine. Whole-study results and caveats: Researchers suggested that each seasonal influenza vaccination recruits few new T cells.

The V gene's germline CDR1 is DFQATT and CDR2 SNEGSKA (reference sequence). This CDR3 contains 14 residues. A single record per CDR3 protein comes from TCRdb applying MiXCR to the RT-PCR reads. The sample contains about 780,000 distinct CDR3 sequences, 15% to 20% of which appear only once. Comment on this clonotype: Its specificity is not known. One end of the junction does not line up with germline, which may come from a read error.

The material was PBMCs from blood, obtained roughly 5 days after vaccination. The chain has TRBV20-1 and TRBJ2-5; tentative D call: TRBD2 (5 bases). This receptor was identified in a man between 50 and 59 years old who received an inactivated influenza vaccine. The CDR3 here is CSARGSSEAETQYF. CDR3 in DNA: TGCAGTGCCAGAGGGTCTTCGGAGGCAGAGACCCAGTACTTC.